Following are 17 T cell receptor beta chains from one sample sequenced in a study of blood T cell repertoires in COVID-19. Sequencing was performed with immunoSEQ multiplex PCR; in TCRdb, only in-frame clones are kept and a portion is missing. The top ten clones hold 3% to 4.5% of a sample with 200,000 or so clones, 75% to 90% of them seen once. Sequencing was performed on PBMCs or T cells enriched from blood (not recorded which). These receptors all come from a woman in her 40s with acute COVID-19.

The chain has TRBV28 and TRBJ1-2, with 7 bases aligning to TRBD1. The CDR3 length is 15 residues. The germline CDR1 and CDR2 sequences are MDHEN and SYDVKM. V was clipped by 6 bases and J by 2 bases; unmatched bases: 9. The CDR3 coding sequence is TGTGCCAGCAGGACAACGGGACAGATGAACTATGGCTACACCTTC. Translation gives CASRTTGQMNYGYTF.

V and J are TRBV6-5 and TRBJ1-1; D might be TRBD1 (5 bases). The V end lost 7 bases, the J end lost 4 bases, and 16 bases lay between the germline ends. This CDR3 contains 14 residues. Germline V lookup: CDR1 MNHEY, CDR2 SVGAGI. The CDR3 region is CASIFMQGGTEAFF. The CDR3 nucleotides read TGTGCCAGCATCTTTATGCAGGGAGGCACTGAAGCTTTCTTT.

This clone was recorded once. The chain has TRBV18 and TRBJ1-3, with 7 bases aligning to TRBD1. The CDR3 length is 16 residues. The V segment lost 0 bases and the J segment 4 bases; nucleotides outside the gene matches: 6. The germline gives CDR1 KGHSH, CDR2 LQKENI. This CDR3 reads CASSPPTTGIGNTIYF. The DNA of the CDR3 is TGTGCCAGCTCACCACCTACGACAGGGATAGGAAACACCATATATTTT.

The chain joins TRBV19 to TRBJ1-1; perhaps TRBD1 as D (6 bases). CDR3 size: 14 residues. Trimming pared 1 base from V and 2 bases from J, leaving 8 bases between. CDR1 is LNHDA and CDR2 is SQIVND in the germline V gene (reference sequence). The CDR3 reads CASSIGQVNTEAFF. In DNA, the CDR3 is TGTGCCAGTAGTATAGGACAGGTTAACACTGAAGCTTTCTTT.

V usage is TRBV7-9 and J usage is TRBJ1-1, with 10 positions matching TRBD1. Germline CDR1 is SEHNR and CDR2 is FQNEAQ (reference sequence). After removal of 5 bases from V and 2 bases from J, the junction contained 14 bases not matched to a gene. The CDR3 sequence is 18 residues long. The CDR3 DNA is TGTGCCAGCAGCACGACAGGGGGCCCGCAGACCTATAACACTGAAGCTTTCTTT. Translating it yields CASSTTGGPQTYNTEAFF.

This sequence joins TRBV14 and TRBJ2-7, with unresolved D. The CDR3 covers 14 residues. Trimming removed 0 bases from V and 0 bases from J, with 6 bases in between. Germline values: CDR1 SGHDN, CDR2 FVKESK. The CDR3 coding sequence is TGTGCCAGCAGCCAAGACATAGACTCCTACGAGCAGTACGTC. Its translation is CASSQDIDSYEQYV.

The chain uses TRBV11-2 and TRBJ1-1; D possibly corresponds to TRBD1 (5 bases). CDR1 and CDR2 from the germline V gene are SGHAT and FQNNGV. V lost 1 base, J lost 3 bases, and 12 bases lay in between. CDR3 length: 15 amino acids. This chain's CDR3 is CASSLGAGIDTEAFF. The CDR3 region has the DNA TGTGCCAGCAGCTTAGGGGCAGGGATAGACACTGAAGCTTTCTTT.

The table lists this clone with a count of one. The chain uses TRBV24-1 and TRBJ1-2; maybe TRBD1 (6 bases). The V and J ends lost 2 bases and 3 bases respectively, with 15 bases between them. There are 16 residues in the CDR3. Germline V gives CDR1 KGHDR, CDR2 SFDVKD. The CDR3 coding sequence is TGTGCCACCAGTGATTCGGCGACAGGATTCGACTATGGCTACACCTTC. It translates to CATSDSATGFDYGYTF.

For the CDR3, the DNA is TGTGCCAGTAGTATACTTTTTGAAGCTTTCTTT. Translation gives CASSILFEAFF. The rearrangement joins TRBV19 to TRBJ1-1; D not certain. The germline V gene has CDR1 LNHDA and CDR2 SQIVND (reference sequence). The CDR3 length is 11 residues. The V and J ends lost 2 bases and 7 bases respectively, with 5 bases between them.

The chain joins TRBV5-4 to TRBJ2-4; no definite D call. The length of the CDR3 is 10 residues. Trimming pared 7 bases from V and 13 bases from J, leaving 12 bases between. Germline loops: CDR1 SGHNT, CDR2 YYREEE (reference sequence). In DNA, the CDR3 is TGTGCCAGCGTCCGCGAGGTACAGTACTTC. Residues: CASVREVQYF.

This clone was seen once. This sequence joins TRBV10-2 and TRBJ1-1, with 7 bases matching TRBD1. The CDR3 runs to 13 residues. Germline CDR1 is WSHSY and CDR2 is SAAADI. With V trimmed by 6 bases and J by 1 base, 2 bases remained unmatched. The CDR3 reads CASSGTANTEAFF. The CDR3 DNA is TGCGCCAGCAGCGGGACAGCGAACACTGAAGCTTTCTTT.

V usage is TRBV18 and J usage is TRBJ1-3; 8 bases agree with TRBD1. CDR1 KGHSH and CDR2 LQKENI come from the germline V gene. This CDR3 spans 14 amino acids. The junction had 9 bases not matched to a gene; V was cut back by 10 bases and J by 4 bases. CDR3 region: CANTDRAVGNTIYF. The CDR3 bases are TGTGCCAACACGGACAGGGCCGTAGGAAACACCATATATTTT.

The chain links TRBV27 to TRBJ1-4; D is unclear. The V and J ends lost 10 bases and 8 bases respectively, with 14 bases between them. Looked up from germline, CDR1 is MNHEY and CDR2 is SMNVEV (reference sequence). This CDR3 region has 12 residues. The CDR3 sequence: CATRGDYEKLFF. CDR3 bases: TGTGCCACCCGGGGAGATTACGAAAAACTGTTTTTT.

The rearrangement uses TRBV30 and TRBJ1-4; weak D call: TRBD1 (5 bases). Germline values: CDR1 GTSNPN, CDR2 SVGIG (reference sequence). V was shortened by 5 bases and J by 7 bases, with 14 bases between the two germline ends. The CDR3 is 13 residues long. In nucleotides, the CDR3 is TGTGCCTGGGCAGGGAGGACGGCTGAAAAACTGTTTTTT. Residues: CAWAGRTAEKLFF.

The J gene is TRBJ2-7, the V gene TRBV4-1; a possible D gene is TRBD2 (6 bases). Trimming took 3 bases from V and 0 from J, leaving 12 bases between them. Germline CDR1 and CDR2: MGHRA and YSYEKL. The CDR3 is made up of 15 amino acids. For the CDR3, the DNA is TGCGCCAGCAGCCATGGGGACTCGAGCTCCTACGAGCAGTACGTC. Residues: CASSHGDSSSYEQYV.

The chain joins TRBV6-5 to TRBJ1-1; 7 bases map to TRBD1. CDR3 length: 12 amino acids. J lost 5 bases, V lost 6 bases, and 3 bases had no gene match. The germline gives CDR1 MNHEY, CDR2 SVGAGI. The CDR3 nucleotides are TGTGCCAGCAGCCAGGGGGTTACTGAAGCTTTCTTT. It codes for CASSQGVTEAFF.

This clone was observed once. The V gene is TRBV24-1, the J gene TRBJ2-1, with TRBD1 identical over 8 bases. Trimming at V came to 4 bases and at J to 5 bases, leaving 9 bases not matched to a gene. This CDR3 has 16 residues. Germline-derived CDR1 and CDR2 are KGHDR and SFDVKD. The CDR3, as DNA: TGTGCCACCAGTGACCGGGACAGGCAGGTTGACAATGAGCAGTTCTTC. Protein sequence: CATSDRDRQVDNEQFF.